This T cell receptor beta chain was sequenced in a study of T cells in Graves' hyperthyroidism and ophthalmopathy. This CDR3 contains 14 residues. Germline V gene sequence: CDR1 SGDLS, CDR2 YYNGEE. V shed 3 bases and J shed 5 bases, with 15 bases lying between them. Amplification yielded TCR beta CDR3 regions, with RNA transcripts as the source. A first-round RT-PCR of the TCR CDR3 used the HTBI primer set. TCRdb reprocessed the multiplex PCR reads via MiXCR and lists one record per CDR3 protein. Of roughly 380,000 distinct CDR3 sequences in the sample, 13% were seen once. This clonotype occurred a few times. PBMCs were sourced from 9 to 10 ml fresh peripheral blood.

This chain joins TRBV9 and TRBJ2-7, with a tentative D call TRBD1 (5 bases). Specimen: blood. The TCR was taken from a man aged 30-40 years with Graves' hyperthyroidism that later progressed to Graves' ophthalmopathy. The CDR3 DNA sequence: TGTGCCAGCAGCGATAGTGGGGCTACGAACGAGCAGTACTTC. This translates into CASSDSGATNEQYF.